These 11 T cell receptor beta chains were all obtained from the same sample, sequenced in a study of blood T cell repertoires in COVID-19 (dated by TCRdb to the early 2020s). To prepare the library, the immunoSEQ multiplex PCR assay was applied. TCRdb obtained this table from immuneACCESS and retained in-frame rearrangements with V and J assigned. These tables miss some clones; where compared with another copy, unresolved V genes account for less than half of the shortfall, and the remainder is unexplained. The sample data list roughly 140,000 clones, and approximately 80% of these were observed just once. Roughly a tenth of the sample belongs to the ten largest clones. The sample was peripheral blood. The source is a man aged 55 to 69 with active or convalescent COVID-19.

This clone was seen only once. The chain has TRBV7-2 and TRBJ1-4, with 9 bases identical to TRBD1. This CDR3 has 13 residues. Trimming took 5 bases from V and 10 from J; bases not matched to a gene: 5. The germline V gene encodes CDR1 SGHTA and CDR2 FQGNSA. CDR3 sequence: CASSPGQGGKLFF. The CDR3 DNA sequence: TGTGCCAGCAGCCCGGGACAGGGCGGAAAACTGTTTTTT. Filled out from reference TRBV7-2 and TRBJ1-4, the complete variable domain reads GAGVSQSPSNKVTEKGKDVELRCDPISGHTALYWYRQSLGQGLEFLIYFQGNSAPDKSGLPSDRFSAERTGGSVSTLTIQRTQQEDSAVYLCASSPGQGGKLFFGSGTQLSVL.

The chain employs TRBV24-1 and TRBJ1-1; a weak D match, TRBD1 (5 bases). CDR3 length: 13 amino acids. Germline loops: CDR1 KGHDR, CDR2 SFDVKD. V shed 1 base and J shed 5 bases, with 7 bases lying between them. The CDR3 DNA follows: TGTGCCACCAGTGATTTTGGGGGGACTGAAGCTTTCTTT. It translates to CATSDFGGTEAFF.

The rearrangement joins TRBV28 to TRBJ1-4; tentative D call: TRBD1 (6 bases). The CDR3 covers 16 residues. Germline V CDR1 and CDR2: MDHEN, SYDVKM. Trimming removed 8 bases from V and 6 bases from J, with 22 bases in between. The DNA for the CDR3 is TGTGCCAGCGAACCCTCCCGGGGGGCAGGGGATGAAAAACTGTTTTTT. Translated, it gives CASEPSRGAGDEKLFF.

This clone has just one count. The chain couples TRBV5-1 to TRBJ1-2; TRBD1 matches at 10 bases. Germline V gene sequence: CDR1 SGHRS, CDR2 YFSETQ. V was pared by 0 bases and J by 4 bases, with 6 bases of the junction left unmatched. CDR3 length: 16 amino acids. Here the CDR3 reads CASSLAGTGDFYGYTF. In DNA, the CDR3 is TGCGCCAGCAGCTTGGCCGGGACAGGGGATTTCTATGGCTACACCTTC.

The V and J genes are TRBV20-1 and TRBJ1-4; D is undetermined. This CDR3 spans 14 amino acids. Trimming removed 3 bases from V and 8 bases from J, with 16 bases in between. CDR1 DFQATT and CDR2 SNEGSKA come from the germline V gene (reference sequence). The CDR3 region is CSASFAGPGEKLFF. CDR3 nucleotides: TGCAGTGCTAGTTTTGCAGGCCCGGGGGAAAAACTGTTTTTT.

This clone was counted only a few times. The chain couples TRBV7-2 to TRBJ2-5, with 7 bases fitting TRBD2. Germline CDR1 SGHTA, CDR2 FQGNSA. This CDR3 comprises 16 residues. Unmatched junction bases numbered 13, after V lost 4 bases and J lost 5 bases. DNA of the CDR3: TGTGCCAGCAGCTCACCTGGGGGGGGAGTAGGGGAGACCCAGTACTTC. Its translation: CASSSPGGGVGETQYF.

This clone was picked up one time. The V gene is TRBV3-1 (or the pseudogene TRBV3-2), the J gene TRBJ2-7, with D tentatively TRBD1 (6 bases). The CDR3 consists of 13 residues. V lost 3 bases, J lost 2 bases, and 8 bases lay in between. CDR1 is LGHDT and CDR2 is YNNKEL in the germline V gene (reference sequence). The CDR3: CASSQDRPYEQYF. CDR3 nucleotide sequence: TGTGCCAGCAGCCAGGACAGACCCTACGAGCAGTACTTC.

The chain carries TRBV7-2 and TRBJ1-4; 8 bases align to TRBD1. With V trimmed by 1 base and J by 9 bases, 10 bases remained unmatched. CDR3 size: 16 residues. Germline CDR1 and CDR2: SGHTA and FQGNSA. CDR3 nucleotides: TGTGCCAGCAGCTTAGACACGGGACAGGTTGATAAAAAACTGTTTTTT. Residues: CASSLDTGQVDKKLFF. The variable domain in full, with the rest retrieved from reference TRBV7-2 and TRBJ1-4, is GAGVSQSPSNKVTEKGKDVELRCDPISGHTALYWYRQSLGQGLEFLIYFQGNSAPDKSGLPSDRFSAERTGGSVSTLTIQRTQQEDSAVYLCASSLDTGQVDKKLFFGSGTQLSVL.

This clone was seen a single time. The chain combines TRBV6-5 with TRBJ2-1, with TRBD1 identical over 7 bases. Germline V gene sequence: CDR1 MNHEY, CDR2 SVGAGI. V trimming: 5 bases; J trimming: 8 bases; junction bases outside the gene matches: 3. This CDR3 region has 12 residues. The CDR3 DNA follows: TGTGCCAGCAGTCCCACAGGGGATGAGCAGTTCTTC. Its translation: CASSPTGDEQFF.

The chain carries TRBV6-5 and TRBJ1-2; TRBD1 might be the D (6 bases). The V gene's germline CDR1 is MNHEY and CDR2 SVGAGI. There are 14 residues in the CDR3. Between the trimmed V and J ends, which lost 6 bases and 4 bases, there was a span of 15 bases. The CDR3 loop reads CASRPHRDPYGYTF. The CDR3 nucleotides read TGTGCCAGCAGACCACACAGGGACCCCTATGGCTACACCTTC.

Written as DNA, the CDR3 is TGTGCCAGCATGGCCTTCAATCAGCCCCAGCATTTT. Its protein product is CASMAFNQPQHF. V and J are TRBV2 and TRBJ1-5, with no clear D. The CDR3 runs 12 residues. Germline V lookup: CDR1 SNHLY, CDR2 FYNNEI. The germline V and J ends were trimmed by 7 bases and 3 bases, with 7 bases remaining between them.